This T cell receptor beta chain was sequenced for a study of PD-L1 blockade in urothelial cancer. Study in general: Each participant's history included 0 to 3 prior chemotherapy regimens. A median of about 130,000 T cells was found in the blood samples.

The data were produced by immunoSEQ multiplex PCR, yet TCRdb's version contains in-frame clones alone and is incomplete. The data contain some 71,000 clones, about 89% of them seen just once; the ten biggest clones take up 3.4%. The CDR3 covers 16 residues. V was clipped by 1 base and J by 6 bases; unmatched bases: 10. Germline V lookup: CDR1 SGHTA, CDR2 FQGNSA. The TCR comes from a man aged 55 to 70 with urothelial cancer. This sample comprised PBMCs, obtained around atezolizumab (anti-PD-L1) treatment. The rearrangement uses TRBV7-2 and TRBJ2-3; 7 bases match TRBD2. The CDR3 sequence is CASSLVGTTQADTQYF. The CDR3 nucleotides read TGTGCCAGCAGCTTAGTCGGGACTACACAGGCCGATACGCAGTATTTT.